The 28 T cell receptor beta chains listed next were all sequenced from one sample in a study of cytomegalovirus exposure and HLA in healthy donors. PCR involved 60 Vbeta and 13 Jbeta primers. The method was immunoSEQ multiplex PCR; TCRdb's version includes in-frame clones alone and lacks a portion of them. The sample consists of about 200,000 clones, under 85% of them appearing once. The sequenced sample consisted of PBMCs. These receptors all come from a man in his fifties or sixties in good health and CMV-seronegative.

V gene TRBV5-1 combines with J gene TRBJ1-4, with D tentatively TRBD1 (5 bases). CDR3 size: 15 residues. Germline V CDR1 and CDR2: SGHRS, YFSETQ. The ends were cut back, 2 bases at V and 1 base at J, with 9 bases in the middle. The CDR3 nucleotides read TGCGCCAGCAGCTTTGGGGGGGGAACTAATGAAAAACTGTTTTTT. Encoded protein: CASSFGGGTNEKLFF.

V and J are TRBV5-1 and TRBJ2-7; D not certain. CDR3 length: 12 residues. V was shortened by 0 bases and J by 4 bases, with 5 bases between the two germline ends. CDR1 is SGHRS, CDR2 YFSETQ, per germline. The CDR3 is CASSLVGYEQYF. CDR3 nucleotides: TGCGCCAGCAGCTTGGTCGGTTACGAGCAGTACTTC.

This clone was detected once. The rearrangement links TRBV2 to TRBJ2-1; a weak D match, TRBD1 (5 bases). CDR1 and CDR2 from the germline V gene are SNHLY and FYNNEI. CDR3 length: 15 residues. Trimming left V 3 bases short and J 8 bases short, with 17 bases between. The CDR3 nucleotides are TGTGCCAGCAGTGACATCGGCCAGGGAATAGATGAGCAGTTCTTC. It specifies CASSDIGQGIDEQFF.

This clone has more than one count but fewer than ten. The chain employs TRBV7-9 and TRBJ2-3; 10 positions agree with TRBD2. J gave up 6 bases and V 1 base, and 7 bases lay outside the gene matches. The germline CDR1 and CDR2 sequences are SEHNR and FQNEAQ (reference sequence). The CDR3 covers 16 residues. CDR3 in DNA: TGTGCCAGCAGCTTAGGTCTAGCGGGAGCCTTGGATACGCAGTATTTT. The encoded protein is CASSLGLAGALDTQYF. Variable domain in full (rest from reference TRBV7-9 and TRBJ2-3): DTGVSQNPRHKITKRGQNVTFRCDPISEHNRLYWYRQTLGQGPEFLTYFQNEAQLEKSRLLSDRFSAERPKGSFSTLEIQRTEQGDSAMYLCASSLGLAGALDTQYFGPGTRLTVL.

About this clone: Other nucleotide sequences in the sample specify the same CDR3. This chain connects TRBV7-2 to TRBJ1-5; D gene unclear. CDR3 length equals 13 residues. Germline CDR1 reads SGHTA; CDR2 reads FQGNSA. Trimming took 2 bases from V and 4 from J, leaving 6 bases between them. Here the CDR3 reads CASSLRGNQPQHF. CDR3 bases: TGTGCCAGCAGCTTACGAGGTAATCAGCCCCAGCATTTT.

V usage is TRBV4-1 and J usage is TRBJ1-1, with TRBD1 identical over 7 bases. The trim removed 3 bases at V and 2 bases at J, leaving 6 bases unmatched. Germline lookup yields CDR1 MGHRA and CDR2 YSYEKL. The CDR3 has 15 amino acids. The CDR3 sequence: CASSHAGTANTEAFF. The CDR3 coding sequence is TGCGCCAGCAGCCATGCCGGGACAGCTAACACTGAAGCTTTCTTT.

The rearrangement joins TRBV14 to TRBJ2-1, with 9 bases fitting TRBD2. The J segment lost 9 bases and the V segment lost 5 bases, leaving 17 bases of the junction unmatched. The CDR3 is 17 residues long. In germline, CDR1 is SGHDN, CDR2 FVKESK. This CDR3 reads CASSSVLLAGSQTEQFF. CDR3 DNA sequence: TGTGCCAGCAGCTCAGTTCTTCTAGCGGGGAGCCAGACTGAGCAGTTCTTC.

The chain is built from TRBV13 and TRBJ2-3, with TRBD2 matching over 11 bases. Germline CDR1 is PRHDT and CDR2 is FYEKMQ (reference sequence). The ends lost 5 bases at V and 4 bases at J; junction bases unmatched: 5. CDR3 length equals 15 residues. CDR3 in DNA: TGTGCCAGCAGCATCCTAGCGGGAGGCGCAGATACGCAGTATTTT. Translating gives CASSILAGGADTQYF.

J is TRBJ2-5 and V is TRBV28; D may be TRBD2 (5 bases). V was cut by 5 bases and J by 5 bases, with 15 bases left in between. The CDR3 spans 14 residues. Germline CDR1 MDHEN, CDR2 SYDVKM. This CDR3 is CASSPPLERETQYF. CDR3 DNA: TGTGCCAGCAGTCCCCCACTGGAGCGGGAGACCCAGTACTTC.

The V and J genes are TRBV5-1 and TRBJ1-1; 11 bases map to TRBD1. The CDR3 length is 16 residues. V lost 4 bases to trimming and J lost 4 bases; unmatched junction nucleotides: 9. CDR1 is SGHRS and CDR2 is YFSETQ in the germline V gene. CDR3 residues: CASSPGQGALGTEAFF. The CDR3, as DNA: TGCGCCAGCAGCCCCGGACAGGGGGCCTTGGGCACTGAAGCTTTCTTT.

For the CDR3, the DNA is TGTGCCAGCAGTGACAGGGGTAGCGTAGCAGGCTACACCTTC. Residues: CASSDRGSVAGYTF. The chain combines TRBV27 with TRBJ1-2; 8 bases agree with TRBD1. V lost 5 bases to trimming and J lost 8 bases; unmatched junction nucleotides: 10. In germline, CDR1 is MNHEY, CDR2 SMNVEV (reference sequence). This CDR3 comprises 14 residues.

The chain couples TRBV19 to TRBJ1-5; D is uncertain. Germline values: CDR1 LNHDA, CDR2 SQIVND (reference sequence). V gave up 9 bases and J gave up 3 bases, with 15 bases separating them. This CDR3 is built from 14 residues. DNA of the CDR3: TGTGCCAGCGGGAAAGAGGGATACAATCAGCCCCAGCATTTT. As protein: CASGKEGYNQPQHF.

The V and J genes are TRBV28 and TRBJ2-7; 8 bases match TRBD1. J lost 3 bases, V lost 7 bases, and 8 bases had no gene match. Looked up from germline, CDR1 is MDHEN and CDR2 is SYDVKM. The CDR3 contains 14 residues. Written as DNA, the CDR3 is TGTGCCAGCACCCAACCCAGGGGGCTCTACGAGCAGTACTTC. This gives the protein CASTQPRGLYEQYF.

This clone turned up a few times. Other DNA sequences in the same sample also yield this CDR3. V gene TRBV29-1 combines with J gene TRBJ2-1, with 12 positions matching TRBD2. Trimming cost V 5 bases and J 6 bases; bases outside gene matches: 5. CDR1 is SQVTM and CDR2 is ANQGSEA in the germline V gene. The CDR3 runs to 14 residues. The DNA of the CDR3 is TGCAGCGTTTCACTAGCGGGAGGAGTCAATGAGCAGTTCTTC. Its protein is CSVSLAGGVNEQFF.

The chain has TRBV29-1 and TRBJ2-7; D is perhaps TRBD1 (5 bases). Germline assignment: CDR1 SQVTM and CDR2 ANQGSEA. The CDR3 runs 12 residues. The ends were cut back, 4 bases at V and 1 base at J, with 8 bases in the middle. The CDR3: CSVGQRSYEQYF. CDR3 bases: TGCAGCGTTGGACAGAGGTCCTACGAGCAGTACTTC.

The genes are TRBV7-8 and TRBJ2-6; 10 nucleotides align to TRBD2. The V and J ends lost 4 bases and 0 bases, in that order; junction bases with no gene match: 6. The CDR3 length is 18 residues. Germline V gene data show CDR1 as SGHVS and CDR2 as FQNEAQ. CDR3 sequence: CASSSRTSGGSGANVLTF. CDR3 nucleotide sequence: TGTGCCAGCAGCTCAAGGACTAGCGGAGGCTCTGGGGCCAACGTCCTGACTTTC.

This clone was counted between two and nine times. CDR3 sequence (DNA): TGTGCCAGCAGCTTCGGACTAGCAGATACGCAGTATTTT. It translates to CASSFGLADTQYF. The chain recombines TRBV7-8 with TRBJ2-3; TRBD2 agrees at 7 bases. The germline V gene has CDR1 SGHVS and CDR2 FQNEAQ. J was trimmed by 4 bases and V by 3 bases; bases with no gene match: 1. The CDR3 extends over 13 amino acids.

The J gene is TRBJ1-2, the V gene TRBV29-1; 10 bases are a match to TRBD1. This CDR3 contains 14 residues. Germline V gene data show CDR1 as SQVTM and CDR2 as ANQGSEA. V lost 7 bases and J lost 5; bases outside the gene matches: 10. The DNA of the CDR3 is TGCAGCGCCGAGGGGGACAGGGGAAATTATGGCTACACCTTC. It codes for CSAEGDRGNYGYTF.

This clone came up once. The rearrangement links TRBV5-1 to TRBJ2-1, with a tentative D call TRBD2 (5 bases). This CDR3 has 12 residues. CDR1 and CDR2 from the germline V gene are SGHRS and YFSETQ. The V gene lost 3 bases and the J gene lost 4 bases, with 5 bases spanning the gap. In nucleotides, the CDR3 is TGCGCCAGCAGCTGGACTTACAATGAGCAGTTCTTC. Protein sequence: CASSWTYNEQFF. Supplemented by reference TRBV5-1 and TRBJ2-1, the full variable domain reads KAGVTQTPRYLIKTRGQQVTLSCSPISGHRSVSWYQQTPGQGLQFLFEYFSETQRNKGNFPGRFSGRQFSNSRSEMNVSTLELGDSALYLCASSWTYNEQFFGPGTRLTVL.

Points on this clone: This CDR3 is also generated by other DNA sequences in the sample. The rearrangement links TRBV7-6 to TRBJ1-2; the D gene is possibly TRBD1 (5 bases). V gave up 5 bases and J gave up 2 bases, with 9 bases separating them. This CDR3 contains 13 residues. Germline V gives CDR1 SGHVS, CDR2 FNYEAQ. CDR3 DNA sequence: TGTGCCAGCAGCCCCCAGGGAAACTATGGCTACACCTTC. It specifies CASSPQGNYGYTF.

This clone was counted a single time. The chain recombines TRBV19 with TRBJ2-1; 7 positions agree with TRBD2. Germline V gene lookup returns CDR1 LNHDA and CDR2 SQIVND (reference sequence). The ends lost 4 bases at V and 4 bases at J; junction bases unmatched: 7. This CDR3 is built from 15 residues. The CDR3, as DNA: TGTGCCAGTAGTAGAGGCCTAGCGGATTACAATGAGCAGTTCTTC. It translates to CASSRGLADYNEQFF. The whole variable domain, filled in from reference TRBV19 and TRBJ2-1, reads DGGITQSPKYLFRKEGQNVTLSCEQNLNHDAMYWYRQDPGQGLRLIYYSQIVNDFQKGDIAEGYSVSREKKESFPLTVTSAQKNPTAFYLCASSRGLADYNEQFFGPGTRLTVL.

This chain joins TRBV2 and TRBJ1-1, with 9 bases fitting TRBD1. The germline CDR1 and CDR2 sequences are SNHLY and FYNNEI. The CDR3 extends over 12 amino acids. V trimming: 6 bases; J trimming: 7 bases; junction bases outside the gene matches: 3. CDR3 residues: CASSKDRGEAFF. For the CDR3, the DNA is TGTGCCAGCAGCAAGGACAGGGGTGAAGCTTTCTTT.

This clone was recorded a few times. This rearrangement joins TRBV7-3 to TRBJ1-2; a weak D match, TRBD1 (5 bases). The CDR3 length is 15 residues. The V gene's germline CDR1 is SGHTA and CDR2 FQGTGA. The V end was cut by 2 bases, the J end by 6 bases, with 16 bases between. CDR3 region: CASSLSPQVANGYTF. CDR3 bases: TGTGCCAGCAGCTTATCCCCACAGGTCGCTAATGGCTACACCTTC.

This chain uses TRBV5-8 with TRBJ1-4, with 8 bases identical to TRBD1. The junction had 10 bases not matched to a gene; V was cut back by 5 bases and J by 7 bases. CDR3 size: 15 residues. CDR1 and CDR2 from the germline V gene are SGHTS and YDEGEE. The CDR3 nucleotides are TGTGCCAGCAGTTTACCGGGACAGGCCCCTGAAAAACTGTTTTTT. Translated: CASSLPGQAPEKLFF.

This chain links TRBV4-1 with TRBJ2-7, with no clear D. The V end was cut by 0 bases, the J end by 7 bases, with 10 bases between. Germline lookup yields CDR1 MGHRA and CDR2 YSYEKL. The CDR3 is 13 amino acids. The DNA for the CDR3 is TGCGCCAGCAGCCAAGATGGCCTCCAAGAGCAGTACTTC. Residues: CASSQDGLQEQYF.

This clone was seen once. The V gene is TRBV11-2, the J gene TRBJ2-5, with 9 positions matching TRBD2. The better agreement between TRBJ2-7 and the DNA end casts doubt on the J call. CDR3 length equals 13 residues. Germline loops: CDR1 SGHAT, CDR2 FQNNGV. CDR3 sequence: CASRGLASYEQYF. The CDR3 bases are TGTGCCAGCAGGGGACTAGCTTCCTACGAGCAGTACTTC.

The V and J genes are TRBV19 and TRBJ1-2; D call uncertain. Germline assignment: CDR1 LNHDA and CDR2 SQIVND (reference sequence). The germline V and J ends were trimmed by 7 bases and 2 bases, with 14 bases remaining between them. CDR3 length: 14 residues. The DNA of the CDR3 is TGTGCCAGTACCCCTAAGGGAGACAACTATGGCTACACCTTC. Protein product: CASTPKGDNYGYTF.

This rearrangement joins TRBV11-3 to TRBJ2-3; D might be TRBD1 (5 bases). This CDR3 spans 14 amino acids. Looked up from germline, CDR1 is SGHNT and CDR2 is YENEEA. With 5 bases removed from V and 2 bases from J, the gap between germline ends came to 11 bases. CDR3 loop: CASSPTGDTDTQYF. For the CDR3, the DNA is TGTGCCAGCAGCCCAACAGGTGACACAGATACGCAGTATTTT.